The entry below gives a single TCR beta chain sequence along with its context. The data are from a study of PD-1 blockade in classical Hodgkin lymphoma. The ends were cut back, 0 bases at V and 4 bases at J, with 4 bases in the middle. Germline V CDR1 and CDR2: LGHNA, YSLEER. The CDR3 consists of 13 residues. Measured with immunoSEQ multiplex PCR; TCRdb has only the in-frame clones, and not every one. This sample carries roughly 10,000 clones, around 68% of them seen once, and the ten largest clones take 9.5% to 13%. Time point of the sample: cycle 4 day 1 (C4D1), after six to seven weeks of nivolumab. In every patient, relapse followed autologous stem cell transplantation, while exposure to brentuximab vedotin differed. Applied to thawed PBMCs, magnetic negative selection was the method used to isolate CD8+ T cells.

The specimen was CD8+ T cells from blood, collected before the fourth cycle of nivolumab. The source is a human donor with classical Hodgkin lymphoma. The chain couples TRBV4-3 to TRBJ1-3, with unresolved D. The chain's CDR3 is CASSQDGGNTIYF. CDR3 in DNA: TGCGCCAGCAGCCAAGACGGAGGAAACACCATATATTTT.